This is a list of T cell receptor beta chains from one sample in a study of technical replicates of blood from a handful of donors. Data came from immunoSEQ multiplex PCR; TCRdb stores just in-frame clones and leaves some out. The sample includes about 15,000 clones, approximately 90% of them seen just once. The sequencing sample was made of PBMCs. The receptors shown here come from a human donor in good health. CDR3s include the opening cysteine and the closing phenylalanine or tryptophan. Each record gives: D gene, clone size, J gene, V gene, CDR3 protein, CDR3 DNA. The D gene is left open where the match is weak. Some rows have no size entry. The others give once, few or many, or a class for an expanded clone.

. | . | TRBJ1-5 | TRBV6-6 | CASTGTTTIRGQPQHF | TGTGCCAGCACTGGAACGACAACCATTAGGGGTCAGCCCCAGCATTTT
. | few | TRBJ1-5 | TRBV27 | CASSPGRGSQPQHF | TGTGCCAGCAGTCCCGGACGAGGGAGCCAGCCCCAGCATTTT
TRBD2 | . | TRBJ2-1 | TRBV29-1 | CSVFLAGVANEQFF | TGCAGCGTCTTCCTAGCGGGAGTAGCAAATGAGCAGTTCTTC
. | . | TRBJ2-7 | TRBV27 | CASTEGNSYEQYF | TGTGCCAGTACGGAGGGGAACTCCTACGAGCAGTACTTC
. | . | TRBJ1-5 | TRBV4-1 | CASSQDRTQGQPQHF | TGCGCCAGCAGCCAAGATCGAACCCAGGGCCAGCCCCAGCATTTT
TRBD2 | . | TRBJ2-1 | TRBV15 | CATQEGGRAKEFF | TGTGCCACCCAGGAGGGCGGGAGGGCCAAAGAGTTCTTC
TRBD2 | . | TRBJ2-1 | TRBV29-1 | CSARSLPGLGWNEQFF | TGCAGCGCAAGATCGCTTCCGGGACTAGGGTGGAATGAGCAGTTCTTC
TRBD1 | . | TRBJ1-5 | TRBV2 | CASRGLTGHSNQPQHF | TGTGCCAGCAGGGGATTGACAGGGCATAGCAATCAGCCCCAGCATTTT
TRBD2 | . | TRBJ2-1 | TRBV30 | CAWSEASGSYYNEQFF | TGTGCCTGGAGTGAGGCTAGCGGGTCCTACTACAATGAGCAGTTCTTC
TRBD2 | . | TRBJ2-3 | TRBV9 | CASSVAREADTQYF | TGTGCCAGCAGCGTAGCGCGGGAGGCAGATACGCAGTATTTT
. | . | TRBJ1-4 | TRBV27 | CASSLSPPTAGWTEKLFF | TGTGCCAGCAGTTTAAGTCCCCCGACCGCGGGCTGGACTGAAAAACTGTTTTTT
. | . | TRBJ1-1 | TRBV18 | CASSPPMETGEAFF | TGTGCCAGCTCACCACCGATGGAGACAGGAGAAGCTTTCTTT
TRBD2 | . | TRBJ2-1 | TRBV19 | CASSTRLASNEQFF | TGTGCCAGTAGTACCCGACTAGCCTCCAATGAGCAGTTCTTC
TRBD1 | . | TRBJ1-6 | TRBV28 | CASRTRTGVGNSPLHF | TGTGCCAGCAGAACGAGGACAGGGGTTGGGAATTCACCCCTCCACTTT
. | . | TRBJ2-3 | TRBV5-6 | CASSLLSGEATDTQYF | TGTGCCAGCAGCTTGTTATCGGGAGAGGCGACAGATACGCAGTATTTT
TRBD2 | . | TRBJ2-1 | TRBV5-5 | CASSPGLANSYNEQFF | TGTGCCAGCAGCCCTGGACTAGCGAACTCCTACAATGAGCAGTTCTTC
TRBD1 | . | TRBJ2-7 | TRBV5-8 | CASSSFGTDATYEQYF | TGTGCCAGCAGTTCATTTGGGACAGACGCTACCTACGAGCAGTACTTC
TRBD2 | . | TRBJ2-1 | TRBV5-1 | CASSRTTSGNNEQFF | TGCGCCAGCAGCCGAACGACTAGCGGGAACAATGAGCAGTTCTTC
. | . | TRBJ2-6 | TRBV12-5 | CASGLTLLGKGLDSGANVLTF | TGTGCTAGTGGACTCACCCTACTCGGGAAGGGTCTCGACTCTGGGGCCAACGTCCTGACTTTC
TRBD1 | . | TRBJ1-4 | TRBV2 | CASRRTGGSATNEKLFF | TGTGCCAGCAGGAGGACAGGGGGGTCCGCAACTAATGAAAAACTGTTTTTT
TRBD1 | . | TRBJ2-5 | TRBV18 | CASSPNDRALGETQYF | TGTGCCAGCTCACCAAACGACAGGGCGTTAGGAGAGACCCAGTACTTC
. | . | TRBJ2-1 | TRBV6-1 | CASSLDSNLYNEQFF | TGTGCCAGCAGTCTGGACTCAAATCTCTACAATGAGCAGTTCTTC
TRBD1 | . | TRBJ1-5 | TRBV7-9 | CASSTGGNQPQHF | TGTGCCAGCAGCACAGGGGGCAATCAGCCCCAGCATTTT
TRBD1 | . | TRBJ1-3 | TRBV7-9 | CASSPGQGLGTIYF | TGTGCCAGCAGCCCCGGACAGGGCCTTGGCACCATATATTTT
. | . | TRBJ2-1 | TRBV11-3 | CASSLDRDSYNEQFF | TGTGCCAGCAGCTTAGACCGGGACTCCTACAATGAGCAGTTCTTC
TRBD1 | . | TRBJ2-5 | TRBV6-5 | CASSFRGLGETQYF | TGTGCCAGCAGTTTCAGGGGGCTTGGGGAGACCCAGTACTTC
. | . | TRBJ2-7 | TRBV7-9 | CASSLTSYEQYF | TGTGCCAGCAGCCTGACTAGCTACGAGCAGTACTTC
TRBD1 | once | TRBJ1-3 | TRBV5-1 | CASSSKTGDVSGNTIYF | TGCGCCAGCAGCTCCAAGACAGGGGACGTTTCTGGAAACACCATATATTTT
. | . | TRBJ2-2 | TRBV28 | CASSFPSKAAANTGELFF | TGTGCCAGCAGTTTCCCTTCCAAAGCGGCCGCGAACACCGGGGAGCTGTTTTTT
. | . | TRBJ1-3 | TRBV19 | CASSADTTLSGNTIYF | TGTGCCAGTAGTGCGGACACTACACTCTCTGGAAACACCATATATTTT
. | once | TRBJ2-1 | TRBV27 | CASSLGEDRGQFF | TGTGCCAGCAGTTTAGGGGAGGATCGGGGGCAGTTCTTC
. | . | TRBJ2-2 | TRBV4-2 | CASSQEGLTGELFF | TGTGCCAGCAGCCAAGAGGGCTTGACCGGGGAGCTGTTTTTT
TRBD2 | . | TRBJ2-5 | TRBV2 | CASSGSSAGVLGTQYF | TGTGCCAGCAGCGGAAGCTCGGCGGGAGTTCTCGGGACCCAGTACTTC
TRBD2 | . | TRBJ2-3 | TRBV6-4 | CASSDSGGSGDTQYF | TGTGCCAGCAGTGACTCTGGCGGGAGTGGAGATACGCAGTATTTT
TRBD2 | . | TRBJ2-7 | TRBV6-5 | CASSRGLAGDEQYF | TGTGCCAGCAGCCGCGGACTAGCGGGAGACGAGCAGTACTTC
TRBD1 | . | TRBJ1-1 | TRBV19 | CASSIDFRRQAGGTEAFF | TGTGCCAGTAGTATAGATTTTAGAAGACAGGCAGGGGGCACTGAAGCTTTCTTT
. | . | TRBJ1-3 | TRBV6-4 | CASENRSQSYSGNTIYF | TGTGCCAGCGAGAACAGGAGCCAATCGTACTCTGGAAACACCATATATTTT
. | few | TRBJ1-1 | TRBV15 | CATSRGTGTEAFF | TGTGCCACCAGCAGGGGTACAGGGACTGAAGCTTTCTTT
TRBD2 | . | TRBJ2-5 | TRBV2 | CASRPSGSGYETQYF | TGTGCCAGCAGACCAAGCGGGAGCGGGTACGAGACCCAGTACTTC
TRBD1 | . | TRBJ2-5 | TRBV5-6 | CASSLGRTGAETQYF | TGTGCCAGCAGCTTGGGTCGGACAGGGGCAGAGACCCAGTACTTC
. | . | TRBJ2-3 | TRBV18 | CASSPNRIGADTQYF | TGTGCCAGCTCCCCCAATCGGATCGGGGCAGATACGCAGTATTTT
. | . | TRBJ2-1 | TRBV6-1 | CASSEHGTYNEQFF | TGTGCCAGCAGTGAACACGGGACCTACAATGAGCAGTTCTTC
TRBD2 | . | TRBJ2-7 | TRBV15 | CATSRGSGRGYEQYF | TGTGCCACCAGCAGAGGCAGCGGGAGAGGCTACGAGCAGTACTTC